This TCR beta chain was recorded in a study of post-analysis software for immune sequencing data. Study as a whole: Patients had relapsing-remitting, secondary progressive or progressive-relapsing multiple sclerosis; some lacked subtype.

Study outcomes and limitations: Normalized Chao1 diversity was significantly reduced in patients versus controls. Five or six TRBV segments were more frequent in patients than controls; TRBV5-6, TRBV5-1 and TRBV20-1 belonged to this group.

Researchers reported that TCR beta cDNA libraries carried unique molecular identifiers. cDNA molecules numbering roughly 0.5 million came from roughly 1 to 10 million T cells. Using its own MiXCR run on the PCR reads, TCRdb lists one record per CDR3 protein. The repertoire holds some 690,000 distinct CDR3 sequences, less than 35% seen once, with approximately 0.55% in the top ten. Regarding this clonotype: Its cognate antigen is unknown.

From germline, CDR1 is MGHDK and CDR2 SYGVNS. The CDR3 is made up of 15 amino acids. After removal of 2 bases from V and 7 bases from J, the junction contained 7 bases not matched to a gene. This clonotype was obtained from a girl between 5 and 17 years old with multiple sclerosis. The chain carries TRBV25-1 and TRBJ2-1, with 8 bases lining up with TRBD2. The sequenced sample consisted of blood. CDR3 bases: TGTGCCAGCAGTGAACTGGCGGGAGGATGGAATGAGCAGTTCTTC. Protein: CASSELAGGWNEQFF.